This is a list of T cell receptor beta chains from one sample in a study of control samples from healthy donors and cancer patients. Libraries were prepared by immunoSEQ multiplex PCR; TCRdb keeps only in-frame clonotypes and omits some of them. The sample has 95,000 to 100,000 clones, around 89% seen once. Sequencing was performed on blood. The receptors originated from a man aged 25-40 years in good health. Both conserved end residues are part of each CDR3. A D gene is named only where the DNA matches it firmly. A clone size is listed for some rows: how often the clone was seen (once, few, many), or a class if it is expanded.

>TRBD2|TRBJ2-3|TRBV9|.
TGTGCCAGCAGCGCCCAAGCGGGGCTCACAGATACGCAGTATTTT
CASSAQAGLTDTQYF
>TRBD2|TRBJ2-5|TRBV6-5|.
TGTGCCAGCAGTTACGTCCTAGCGGAACAAGAGACCCAGTACTTC
CASSYVLAEQETQYF
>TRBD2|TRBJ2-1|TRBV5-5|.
TGTGCCAGCAGCCCCTTACATCTAGCGGGAGGCTCCTACAATGAGCAGTTCTTC
CASSPLHLAGGSYNEQFF
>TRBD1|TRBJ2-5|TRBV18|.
TGTGCCAGCTCACGCGACTCCGGGACAGGGGCAGAGACCCAGTACTTC
CASSRDSGTGAETQYF
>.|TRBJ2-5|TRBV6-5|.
TGTGCCAGCAGTCTGACGGGGCAGGGCGGCGAGACCCAGTACTTC
CASSLTGQGGETQYF
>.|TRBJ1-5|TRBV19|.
TGTGCCAGTAGTATAGGTTCAGGGCTGAATCAGCCCCAGCATTTT
CASSIGSGLNQPQHF
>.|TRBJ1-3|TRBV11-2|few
TGTGCCAGCAGCTTAGTAGGGCAGGGGACTGGAAACACCATATATTTT
CASSLVGQGTGNTIYF
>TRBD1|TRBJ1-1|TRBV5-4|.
TGTGCCAGCAGTTTGGACAGGGGGCGCGCTTTCTTT
CASSLDRGRAFF
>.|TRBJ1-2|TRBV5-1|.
TGCGCCAGCAGCGCGACCTCCTCCATCGGCTACACCTTC
CASSATSSIGYTF
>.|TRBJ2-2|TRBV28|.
TGTGCCAGCAGTTTAGCAGGCACCGGGGAGCTGTTTTTT
CASSLAGTGELFF
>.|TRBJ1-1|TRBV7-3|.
TGTGCCAGCAGCTTGGGGGGAAGGACGGTGAACACTGAAGCTTTCTTT
CASSLGGRTVNTEAFF
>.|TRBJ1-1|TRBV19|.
TGTGCCAGTAGTCCGACCGGGACCCTCGCCGGCTTCTTT
CASSPTGTLAGFF
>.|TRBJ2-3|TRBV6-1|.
TGTGCCAGCAGTGAAGGGTCCCGGGACTTAGGCACAGATACGCAGTATTTT
CASSEGSRDLGTDTQYF
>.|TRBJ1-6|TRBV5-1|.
TGCGCCAGCAGCTTGGCTGGGGGTGTAGGTTCACCCCTCCACTTT
CASSLAGGVGSPLHF
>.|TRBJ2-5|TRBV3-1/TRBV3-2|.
TGTGCCAGCAGCCTAACGGGGGCCCAAGAGACCCAGTACTTC
CASSLTGAQETQYF
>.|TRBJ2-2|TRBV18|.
TGTGCCAGCTCACCACCCCGGACAGCGAACACCGGGGAGCTGTTTTTT
CASSPPRTANTGELFF
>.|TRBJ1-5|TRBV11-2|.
TGTGCCAGCAGCTCGACAGTGCCCAATCAGCCCCAGCATTTT
CASSSTVPNQPQHF
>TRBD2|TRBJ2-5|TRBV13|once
TGTGCCAGCAGCTTCAGAACTAGCGGGGGGGCCTCGGAGACCCAGTACTTC
CASSFRTSGGASETQYF
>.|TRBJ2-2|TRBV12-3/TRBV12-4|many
TGTGCCAGCAGTCTGCAGGGACCCGGGGAGCTGTTTTTT
CASSLQGPGELFF
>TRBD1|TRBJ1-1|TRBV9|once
TGTGCCAGCAGTCCTACAGGGGGAGGCCTGAACACTGAAGCTTTCTTT
CASSPTGGGLNTEAFF
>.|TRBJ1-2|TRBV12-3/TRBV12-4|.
TGTGCCAGCAGTTTAGAGGGGGATGGCTACACCTTC
CASSLEGDGYTF
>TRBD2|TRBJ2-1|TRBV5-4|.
TGTGCCAGCAGCCCCGGGACTAGCGGGAGATCCTACAATGAGCAGTTCTTC
CASSPGTSGRSYNEQFF
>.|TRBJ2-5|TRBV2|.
TGTGCCAGCAGTCCGCAATGGGAGACCCAGTACTTC
CASSPQWETQYF
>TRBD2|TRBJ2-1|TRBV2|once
TGTGCCAGCAGTGCCAGCCGGGGCGGGAGGGCCAATGAGCAGTTCTTC
CASSASRGGRANEQFF
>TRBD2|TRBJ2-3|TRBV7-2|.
TGTGCCAGCAGCTTCAATCCGGGAGGATCCTGGACAGATACGCAGTATTTT
CASSFNPGGSWTDTQYF
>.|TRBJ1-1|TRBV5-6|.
TGTGCCAGCAGCCCCCGAGTGGGGAACACTGAAGCTTTCTTT
CASSPRVGNTEAFF
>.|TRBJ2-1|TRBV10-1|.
TGCGCCAGCGTTCCCGCGGGGAGCAATGAGCAGTTCTTC
CASVPAGSNEQFF
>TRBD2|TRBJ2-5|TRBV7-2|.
TGTGCCAGCAGCTCCGGGGGGGCCCCGTCAGTGACCCAGTACTTC
CASSSGGAPSVTQYF
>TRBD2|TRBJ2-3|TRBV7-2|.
TGTGCCAGCAGCTTAGAACTAGCGTCAGATACGCAGTATTTT
CASSLELASDTQYF